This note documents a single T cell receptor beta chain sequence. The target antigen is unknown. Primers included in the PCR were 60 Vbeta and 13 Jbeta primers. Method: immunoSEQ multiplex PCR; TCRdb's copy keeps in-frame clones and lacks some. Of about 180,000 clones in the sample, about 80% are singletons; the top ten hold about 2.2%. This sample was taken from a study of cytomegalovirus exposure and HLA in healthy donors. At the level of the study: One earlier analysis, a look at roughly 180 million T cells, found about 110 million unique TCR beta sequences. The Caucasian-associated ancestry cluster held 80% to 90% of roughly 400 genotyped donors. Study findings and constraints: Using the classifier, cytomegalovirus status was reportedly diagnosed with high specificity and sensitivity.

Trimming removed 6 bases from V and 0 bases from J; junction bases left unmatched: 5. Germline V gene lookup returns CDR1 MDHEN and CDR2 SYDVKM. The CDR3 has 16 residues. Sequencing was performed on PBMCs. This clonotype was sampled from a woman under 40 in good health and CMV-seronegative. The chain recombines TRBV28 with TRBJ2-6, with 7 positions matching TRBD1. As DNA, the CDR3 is TGTGCCAGCAGACGACAGGGAAGCTCTGGGGCCAACGTCCTGACTTTC. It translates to CASRRQGSSGANVLTF.